A selection of T cell receptor beta chains follows, all from one sample in a study of somatic mutations in cytotoxic T cells in rheumatoid arthritis. Using immunoSEQ multiplex PCR, the repertoire was profiled, and TCRdb retains in-frame clones only, with some absent. The profile shows fewer than 25,000 clones, roughly 80% of them singletons. What was sequenced was CD8+ T cells sorted from blood. These receptors came from an adult with rheumatoid arthritis. Each CDR3 is given with its conserved first and last residue. The order of the fields is J gene, clone size, V gene, CDR3 protein. Some rows have no size entry. The others give once, few or many, or a class for an expanded clone.

>TRBJ1-2|-|TRBV7-6
CASSQHWTGGSDGYTF
>TRBJ1-3|-|TRBV15
CATRGVSGNTIYF
>TRBJ1-1|-|TRBV4-3
CASSQGTGKNHEAFF
>TRBJ2-2|-|TRBV25-1
CASSEPGTNTGELFF
>TRBJ2-7|-|TRBV27
CASSSGLFYEQYF
>TRBJ1-2|-|TRBV15
CATTTGGFDGYTF
>TRBJ1-5|-|TRBV15
CATSTYRGRQPQHF
>TRBJ1-2|-|TRBV20-1
CSGVQDYGYTF
>TRBJ1-2|-|TRBV12-2
CASRPRDRYGYTF
>TRBJ1-2|-|TRBV7-6
CASSLAGGYGYTF
>TRBJ2-5|-|TRBV6-5
CASSQASGRVETQYF
>TRBJ1-1|-|TRBV15
CATSSGRNTEAFF
>TRBJ2-7|-|TRBV7-9
CASSSTYEQYF
>TRBJ1-2|-|TRBV5-5
CASSDSRPYTF
>TRBJ2-2|-|TRBV29-1
CSVETRTGGNTGELFF
>TRBJ2-3|-|TRBV4-1
CASSQILAGAEDTQYF
>TRBJ2-2|-|TRBV9
CASSPGLYTGELFF
>TRBJ2-1|-|TRBV4-2
CASSQEWREGSDEQFF
>TRBJ2-7|few|TRBV2
CASSDRGGLGEQYF
>TRBJ1-5|-|TRBV5-5
CASRSTTGGKGEQPQHF
>TRBJ1-3|-|TRBV18
CASSPPWAERNSGNTIYF
>TRBJ1-2|-|TRBV2
CASSAGTGRSNYGYTF
>TRBJ1-2|-|TRBV29-1
CSVDPWTGNYGYTF
>TRBJ2-3|-|TRBV28
CASEASDTQYF
>TRBJ2-1|-|TRBV4-1
CASSQGVAGYNEQFF
>TRBJ2-1|few|TRBV15
CATSRPGSYNEQFF
>TRBJ2-7|once|TRBV30
CAWSGGVGNYEQYF
>TRBJ2-7|-|TRBV7-8
CASSLPPQQYF
>TRBJ2-1|-|TRBV5-1
CASSLFQGGYNEQFF
>TRBJ2-3|-|TRBV2
CASSGSGQALVNVDTQYF
>TRBJ2-3|-|TRBV9
CASSPPGTSDRLDTQYF
>TRBJ1-4|-|TRBV5-4
CASSPRSGGGGLFF
>TRBJ2-1|few|TRBV6-4
CASSDSRTGDAHEQFF
>TRBJ2-1|-|TRBV27
CASSFSGNNEQFF
>TRBJ2-2|-|TRBV2
CASRDSGGAGELFF
>TRBJ1-5|-|TRBV5-4
CASSLMGAGNQPQHF
>TRBJ2-3|-|TRBV4-1
CASSQEPYETDTQYF
>TRBJ2-1|few|TRBV11-2
CASSFSSGVNNEQFF
>TRBJ1-2|-|TRBV4-1
CASSRNRDRGYGYTF
>TRBJ1-2|-|TRBV2
CASREGGQHGYTF
>TRBJ2-1|-|TRBV6-5
CASSYSPVPGNEQFF
>TRBJ2-3|-|TRBV6-5
CATRPEGYTQYF
>TRBJ1-1|-|TRBV4-3
CASSQDGMVDTEAFF